This T cell receptor (beta chain) was captured by sequencing in a study of Graves' ophthalmopathy and Graves' hyperthyroidism. The ends lost 0 bases at V and 9 bases at J; junction bases unmatched: 0. Germline V gene sequence: CDR1 SGHAT, CDR2 FQNNGV. The CDR3 loop spans 13 amino acids. This clonotype was detected many times. The diagnosis combined clinical symptoms, thyroxine, TRAb, thyroid ultrasound and orbital computed tomography scans. Using RNA transcripts, the TCR beta CDR3 regions were amplified. Second-round multiplex PCR followed a first-round RT-PCR using HTBI primers. From the multiplex PCR reads, TCRdb called clonotypes with MiXCR, one entry per CDR3 protein. The table shows hundreds of thousands of distinct CDR3 sequences, with approximately 39% occurring only once.

The TCR comes from an adult man with Graves' ophthalmopathy. The chain combines TRBV11-2 with TRBJ2-5, with 11 bases that match TRBD2. Sequenced material: peripheral blood. The CDR3 DNA is TGTGCCAGCAGCTTAGAACTAGCGGGGGCCCAGTACTTC. Its translation is CASSLELAGAQYF.